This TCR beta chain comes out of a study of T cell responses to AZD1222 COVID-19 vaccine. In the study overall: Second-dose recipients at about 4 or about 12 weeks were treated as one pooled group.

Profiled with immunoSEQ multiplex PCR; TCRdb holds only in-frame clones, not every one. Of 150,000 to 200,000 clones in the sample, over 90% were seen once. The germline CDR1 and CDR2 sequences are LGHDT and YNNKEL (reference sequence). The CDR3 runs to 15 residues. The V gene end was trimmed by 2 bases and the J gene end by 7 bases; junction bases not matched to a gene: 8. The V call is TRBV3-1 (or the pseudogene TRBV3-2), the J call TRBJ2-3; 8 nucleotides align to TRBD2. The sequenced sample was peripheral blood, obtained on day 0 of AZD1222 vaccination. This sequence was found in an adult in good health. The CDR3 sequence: CASSQTGLVSNTQYF. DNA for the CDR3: TGTGCCAGCAGCCAAACGGGACTAGTTTCAAATACGCAGTATTTT.